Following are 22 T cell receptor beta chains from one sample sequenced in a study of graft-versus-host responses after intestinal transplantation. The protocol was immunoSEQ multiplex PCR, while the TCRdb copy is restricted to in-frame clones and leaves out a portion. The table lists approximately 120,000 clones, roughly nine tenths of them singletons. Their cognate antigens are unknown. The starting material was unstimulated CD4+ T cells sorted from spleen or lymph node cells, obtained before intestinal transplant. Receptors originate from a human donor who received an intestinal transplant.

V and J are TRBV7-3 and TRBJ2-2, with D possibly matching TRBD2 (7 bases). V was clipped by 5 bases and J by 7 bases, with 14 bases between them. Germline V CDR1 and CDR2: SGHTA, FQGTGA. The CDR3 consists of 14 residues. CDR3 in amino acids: CASSQTGRGGELFF. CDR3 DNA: TGTGCCAGCAGCCAAACAGGGAGGGGCGGGGAGCTGTTTTTT. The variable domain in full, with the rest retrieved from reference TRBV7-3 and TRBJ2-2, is GAGVSQTPSNKVTEKGKYVELRCDPISGHTALYWYRQSLGQGPEFLIYFQGTGAADDSGLPNDRFFAVRPEGSVSTLKIQRTERGDSAVYLCASSQTGRGGELFFGEGSRLTVL.

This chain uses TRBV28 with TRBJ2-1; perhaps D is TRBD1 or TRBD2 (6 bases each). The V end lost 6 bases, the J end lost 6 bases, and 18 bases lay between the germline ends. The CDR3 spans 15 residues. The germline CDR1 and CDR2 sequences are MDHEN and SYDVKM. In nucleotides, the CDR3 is TGTGCCAGCAGGTTGGGGGGCGTTGGCGTCAATGAGCAGTTCTTC. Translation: CASRLGGVGVNEQFF.

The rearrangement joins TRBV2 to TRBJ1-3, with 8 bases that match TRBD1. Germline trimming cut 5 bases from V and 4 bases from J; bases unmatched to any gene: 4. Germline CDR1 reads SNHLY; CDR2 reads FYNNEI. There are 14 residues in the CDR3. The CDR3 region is CASSQGALGNTIYF. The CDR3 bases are TGTGCCAGCAGTCAGGGGGCGCTCGGAAACACCATATATTTT. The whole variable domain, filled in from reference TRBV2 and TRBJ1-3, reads EPEVTQTPSHQVTQMGQEVILRCVPISNHLYFYWYRQILGQKVEFLVSFYNNEISEKSEIFDDQFSVERPDGSNFTLKIRSTKLEDSAMYFCASSQGALGNTIYFGEGSWLTVV.

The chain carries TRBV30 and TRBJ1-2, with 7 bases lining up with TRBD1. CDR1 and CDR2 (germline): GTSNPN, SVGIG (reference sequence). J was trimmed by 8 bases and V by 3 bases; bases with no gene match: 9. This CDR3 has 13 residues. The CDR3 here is CAWSPTGLRGYTF. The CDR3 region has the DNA TGTGCCTGGAGCCCGACAGGGTTGCGAGGCTACACCTTC.

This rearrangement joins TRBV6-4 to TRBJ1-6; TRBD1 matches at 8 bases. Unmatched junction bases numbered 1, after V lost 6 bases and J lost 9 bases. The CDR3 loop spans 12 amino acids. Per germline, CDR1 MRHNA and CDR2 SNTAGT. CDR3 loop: CASRDRASPLHF. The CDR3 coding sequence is TGTGCCAGCAGGGACAGGGCTTCACCCCTCCACTTT.

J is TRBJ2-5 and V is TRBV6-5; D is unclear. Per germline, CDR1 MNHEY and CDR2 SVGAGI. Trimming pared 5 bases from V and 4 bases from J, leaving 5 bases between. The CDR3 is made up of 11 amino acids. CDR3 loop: CASSSPETQYF. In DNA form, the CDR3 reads TGTGCCAGCAGTAGTCCAGAGACCCAGTACTTC.

The CDR3 here is CASSVALQQETQYF. The CDR3 DNA follows: TGTGCCAGCAGCGTAGCTCTACAGCAAGAGACCCAGTACTTC. The V call is TRBV9, the J call TRBJ2-5; D not resolved. Germline V lookup: CDR1 SGDLS, CDR2 YYNGEE. The CDR3 totals 14 residues. Trimming took 0 bases from V and 2 from J, leaving 8 bases between them.

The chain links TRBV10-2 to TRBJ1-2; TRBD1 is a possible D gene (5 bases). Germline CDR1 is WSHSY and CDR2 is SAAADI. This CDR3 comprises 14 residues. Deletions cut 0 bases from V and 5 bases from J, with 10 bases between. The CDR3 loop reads CASSESGGGYGYTF. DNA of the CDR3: TGCGCCAGCAGTGAGTCTGGGGGAGGATATGGCTACACCTTC.

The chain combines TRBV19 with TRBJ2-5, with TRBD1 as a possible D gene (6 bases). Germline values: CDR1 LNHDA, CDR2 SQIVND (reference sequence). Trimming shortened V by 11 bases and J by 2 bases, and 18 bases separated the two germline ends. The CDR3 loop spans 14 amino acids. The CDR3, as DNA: TGTGCCGGGTGCCGGTGGGGGCGACAAGAGACCCAGTACTTC. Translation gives CAGCRWGRQETQYF.

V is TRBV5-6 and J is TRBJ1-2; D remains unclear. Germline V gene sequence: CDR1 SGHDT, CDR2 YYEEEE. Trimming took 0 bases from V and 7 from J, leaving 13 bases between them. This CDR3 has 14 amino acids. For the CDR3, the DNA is TGTGCCAGCAGCTTGGGGGAATCGTTCGGTGGCTACACCTTC. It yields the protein CASSLGESFGGYTF.

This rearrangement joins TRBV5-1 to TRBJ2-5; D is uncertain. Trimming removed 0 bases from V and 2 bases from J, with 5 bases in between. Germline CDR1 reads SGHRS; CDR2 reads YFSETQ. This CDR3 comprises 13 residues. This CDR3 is CASSLDTQETQYF. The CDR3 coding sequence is TGCGCCAGCAGCTTGGACACACAAGAGACCCAGTACTTC.

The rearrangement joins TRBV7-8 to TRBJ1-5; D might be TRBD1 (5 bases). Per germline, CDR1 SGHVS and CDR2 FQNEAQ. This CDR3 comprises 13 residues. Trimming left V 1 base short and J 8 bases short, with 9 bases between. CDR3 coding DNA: TGTGCCAGCAGCTTAGGGGGGTTCAAGCCCCAGCATTTT. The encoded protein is CASSLGGFKPQHF.

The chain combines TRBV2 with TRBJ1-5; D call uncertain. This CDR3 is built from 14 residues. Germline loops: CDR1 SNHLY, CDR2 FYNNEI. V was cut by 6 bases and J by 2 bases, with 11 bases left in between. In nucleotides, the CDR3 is TGTGCCAGCAGCAACAGAGAGGGCAATCAGCCCCAGCATTTT. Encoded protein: CASSNREGNQPQHF. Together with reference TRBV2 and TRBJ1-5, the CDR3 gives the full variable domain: EPEVTQTPSHQVTQMGQEVILRCVPISNHLYFYWYRQILGQKVEFLVSFYNNEISEKSEIFDDQFSVERPDGSNFTLKIRSTKLEDSAMYFCASSNREGNQPQHFGDGTRLSIL.

The DNA of the CDR3 is TGTGCCAGCAGCCAGCGGGAGACCCAGTACTTC. It specifies CASSQRETQYF. This chain links TRBV4-2 with TRBJ2-5, with D hard to call. The CDR3 is 11 residues long. Germline V gene sequence: CDR1 LGHNA, CDR2 YNFKEQ. Trimming cost V 3 bases and J 5 bases, with 4 bases left between them.

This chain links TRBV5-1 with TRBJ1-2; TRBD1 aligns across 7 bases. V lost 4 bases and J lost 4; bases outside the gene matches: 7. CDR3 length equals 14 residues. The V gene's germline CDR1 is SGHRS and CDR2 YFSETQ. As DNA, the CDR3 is TGCGCCAGCAGCACCGGGACAGAGACCTATGGCTACACCTTC. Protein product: CASSTGTETYGYTF.

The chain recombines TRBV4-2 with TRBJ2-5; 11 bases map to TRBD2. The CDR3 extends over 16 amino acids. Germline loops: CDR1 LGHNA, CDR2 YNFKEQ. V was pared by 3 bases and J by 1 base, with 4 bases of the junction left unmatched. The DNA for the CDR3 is TGTGCCAGCAGCCACAGTAGCGGGGGGGCCCAAGAGACCCAGTACTTC. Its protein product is CASSHSSGGAQETQYF.

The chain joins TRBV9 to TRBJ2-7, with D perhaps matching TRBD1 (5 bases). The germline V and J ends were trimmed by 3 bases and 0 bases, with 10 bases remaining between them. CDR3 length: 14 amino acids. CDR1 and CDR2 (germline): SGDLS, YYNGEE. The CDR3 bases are TGTGCCAGCAGCGGCAGGGCTGACTCCTACGAGCAGTACTTC. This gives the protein CASSGRADSYEQYF. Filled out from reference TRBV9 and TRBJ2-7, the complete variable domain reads DSGVTQTPKHLITATGQRVTLRCSPRSGDLSVYWYQQSLDQGLQFLIQYYNGEERAKGNILERFSAQQFPDLHSELNLSSLELGDSALYFCASSGRADSYEQYFGPGTRLTVT.

The CDR3 protein is CASSQQGGIGYTF. The CDR3 nucleotides read TGTGCCAGCAGTCAACAGGGGGGGATTGGCTACACCTTC. This chain joins TRBV6-5 and TRBJ1-2; 8 bases agree with TRBD1. Germline V CDR1 and CDR2: MNHEY, SVGAGI. CDR3 length equals 13 residues. The ends lost 5 bases at V and 7 bases at J; junction bases unmatched: 6.

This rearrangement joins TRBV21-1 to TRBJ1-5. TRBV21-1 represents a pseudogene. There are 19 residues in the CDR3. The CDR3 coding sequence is TGTGCCAGCAGCACCAGCCCCAATGGACCCAGATATAGCAATCAGCCCCAGCATTTT. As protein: CASSTSPNGPRYSNQPQHF.

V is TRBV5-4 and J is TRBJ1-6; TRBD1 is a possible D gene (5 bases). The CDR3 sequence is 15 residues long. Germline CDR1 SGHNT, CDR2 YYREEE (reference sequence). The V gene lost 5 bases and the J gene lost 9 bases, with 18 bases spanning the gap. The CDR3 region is CASRDRLGTSSPLHF. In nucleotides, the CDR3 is TGTGCCAGCAGAGACAGACTCGGAACGAGTTCACCCCTCCACTTT.

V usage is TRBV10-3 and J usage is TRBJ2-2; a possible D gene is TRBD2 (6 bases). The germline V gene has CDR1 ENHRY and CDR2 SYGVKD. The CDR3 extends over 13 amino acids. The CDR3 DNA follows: TGTGCTTCTGGAGGAGGGTACACCGGGGAGCTGTTTTTT. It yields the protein CASGGGYTGELFF.

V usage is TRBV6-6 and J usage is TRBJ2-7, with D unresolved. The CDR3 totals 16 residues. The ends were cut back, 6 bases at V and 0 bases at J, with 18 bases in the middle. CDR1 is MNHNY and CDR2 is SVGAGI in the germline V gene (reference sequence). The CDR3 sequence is CASSPLGRPSSYEQYF. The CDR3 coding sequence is TGTGCCAGCAGCCCCTTGGGCAGACCGTCCTCCTACGAGCAGTACTTC.